What follows are 22 T cell receptor beta chains derived from one specimen sequenced in a study of blood T cell repertoires in COVID-19. TCRdb's table, derived via immunoSEQ multiplex PCR, lists solely in-frame clones and lacks some. The table includes 95,000 to 150,000 clones, around 85% detected once. What was sequenced was peripheral blood. The receptors here all came from a man aged 55 to 70 with acute or convalescent COVID-19.

The CDR3 region is CASSQDLLANEQYF. The CDR3 nucleotides read TGCGCCAGCAGCCAAGATCTTCTAGCAAATGAGCAGTACTTC. V usage is TRBV4-3 and J usage is TRBJ2-7; tentative D call: TRBD2 (5 bases). The germline gives CDR1 LGHNA, CDR2 YSLEER. The CDR3 is 14 residues long. Trimming removed 0 bases at V and 7 bases at J, with 13 bases between.

The chain recombines TRBV11-2 with TRBJ2-3; D unresolved. CDR3 length: 15 residues. Germline assignment: CDR1 SGHAT and CDR2 FQNNGV. Between the trimmed V and J ends, which lost 1 base and 2 bases, there was a span of 10 bases. The CDR3 protein is CASSLVSGVTDTQYF. The CDR3 region has the DNA TGTGCCAGCAGCTTAGTTTCCGGAGTCACAGATACGCAGTATTTT.

Note on this clone: The sample carries other DNA sequences with the same CDR3. This sequence joins TRBV18 and TRBJ2-1; tentative D call: TRBD2 (5 bases). The germline V gene encodes CDR1 KGHSH and CDR2 LQKENI. There are 13 residues in the CDR3. Trimming cost V 3 bases and J 7 bases, with 10 bases left between them. CDR3 in DNA: TGTGCCAGCTCACCCCCTACTAGGAATGAGCAGTTCTTC. This encodes CASSPPTRNEQFF.

CDR3 sequence (DNA): TGTGCCAGCAGCTTAGTCATGACTAGCAGCTACGAGCAGTACTTC. The encoded protein is CASSLVMTSSYEQYF. The genes are TRBV11-2 and TRBJ2-7, with TRBD2 matching over 7 bases. The junction had 6 bases not matched to a gene; V was cut back by 1 base and J by 3 bases. CDR1 and CDR2 (germline): SGHAT, FQNNGV. The CDR3 length is 15 residues.

This clone was counted at least ten times. The chain carries TRBV5-4 and TRBJ1-2, with no clear D. The ends were cut back, 4 bases at V and 4 bases at J, with 14 bases in the middle. The CDR3 consists of 14 residues. Germline CDR1 and CDR2: SGHNT and YYREEE (reference sequence). CDR3 sequence reads: CASSLDKLAYGYTF. CDR3 bases: TGTGCCAGCAGCCTCGACAAACTGGCCTATGGCTACACCTTC.

V usage is TRBV4-3 and J usage is TRBJ2-4, with TRBD1 identical over 9 bases. The germline gives CDR1 LGHNA, CDR2 YSLEER. The CDR3 contains 14 residues. V lost 1 base to trimming and J lost 6 bases; unmatched junction nucleotides: 1. For the CDR3, the DNA is TGCGCCAGCAGCCAAGGGGGACAGGGAAACATTCAGTACTTC. Protein: CASSQGGQGNIQYF.

This clone was found once. V gene TRBV6-2 or TRBV6-3 combines with J gene TRBJ1-1; D is perhaps TRBD1 (5 bases). Germline V CDR1 and CDR2: MNHEY, SVGEGT. CDR3 length: 13 residues. V was cut by 6 bases and J by 4 bases, with 12 bases left in between. In DNA form, the CDR3 reads TGTGCCAGCAGCCCTCAGGGAGGCACTGAAGCTTTCTTT. Amino acids: CASSPQGGTEAFF.

A note on this clone: This may be a read error, as it is one base from a much larger clone. V and J are TRBV6-5 and TRBJ2-1; TRBD1 aligns across 10 bases. The germline CDR1 and CDR2 sequences are MNHEY and SVGAGI. CDR3 length: 13 residues. J lost 4 bases, V lost 6 bases, and 0 bases had no gene match. CDR3 coding DNA: TGTGCCAGCAGGGGACAGGGGTACAATGAGCAGTTCTTC. Translation: CASRGQGYNEQFF.

The V call is TRBV5-1, the J call TRBJ2-2; D gene ambiguous. Trimming took 5 bases from V and 2 from J, leaving 13 bases between them. Germline values: CDR1 SGHRS, CDR2 YFSETQ. The length of the CDR3 is 15 residues. The CDR3 loop reads CASRESSDNTGELFF. CDR3 in DNA: TGCGCCAGCAGGGAGAGTTCTGATAACACCGGGGAGCTGTTTTTT.

The rearrangement links TRBV28 to TRBJ2-1; D is ambiguous. Germline V gene sequence: CDR1 MDHEN, CDR2 SYDVKM. The germline V and J ends were trimmed by 4 bases and 2 bases, with 6 bases remaining between them. CDR3 length equals 13 residues. CDR3 loop: CASSSQPYNEQFF. In DNA, the CDR3 is TGTGCCAGCAGTTCACAGCCCTACAATGAGCAGTTCTTC.

The CDR3 coding sequence is TGTGCCAGCAGTCTCGACAGGGGGAACACTGAAGCTTTCTTT. As protein: CASSLDRGNTEAFF. The chain links TRBV4-2 to TRBJ1-1, with 8 nucleotides matching TRBD1. The CDR3 is made up of 14 amino acids. CDR1 is LGHNA, CDR2 YNFKEQ, per germline. V dropped 6 bases and J dropped 1; count of bases not matched to a gene: 4.

The chain uses TRBV27 and TRBJ2-1, with D perhaps TRBD2 (7 bases). Trimming removed 2 bases at V and 8 bases at J, with 19 bases between. CDR3 size: 16 residues. Germline CDR1 reads MNHEY; CDR2 reads SMNVEV (reference sequence). The CDR3 loop reads CASSLNYGRGADEQFF. CDR3 nucleotide sequence: TGTGCCAGCAGTTTAAACTATGGACGGGGGGCCGATGAGCAGTTCTTC.

The V call is TRBV20-1, the J call TRBJ2-1; D unclear. There are 11 residues in the CDR3. Germline CDR1 and CDR2: DFQATT and SNEGSKA (reference sequence). V shed 2 bases and J shed 9 bases, with 8 bases lying between them. This CDR3 is CSARPESEQFF. The CDR3 bases are TGCAGTGCTAGACCGGAGAGTGAGCAGTTCTTC.

The rearrangement joins TRBV9 to TRBJ2-3; TRBD1 might be the D (6 bases). Per the germline V gene, CDR1 is SGDLS and CDR2 is YYNGEE. The CDR3 has 14 amino acids. V was trimmed by 0 bases and J by 4 bases, leaving 9 bases between them. The CDR3 coding sequence is TGTGCCAGCAGCGTAGAAGGGGGATCAGATACGCAGTATTTT. Protein sequence: CASSVEGGSDTQYF.

The DNA of the CDR3 is TGTGCCAGCAGCACGGGACTAGCGGAAGATACGCAGTATTTT. Translation gives CASSTGLAEDTQYF. The rearrangement joins TRBV7-3 to TRBJ2-3; 11 nucleotides line up with TRBD2. This CDR3 has 14 residues. From germline, CDR1 is SGHTA and CDR2 FQGTGA. Germline trimming cut 5 bases from V and 5 bases from J; bases unmatched to any gene: 3.

This chain connects TRBV12-3 or TRBV12-4 to TRBJ2-7; tentative D call: TRBD2 (5 bases). The V end was cut by 0 bases, the J end by 7 bases, with 10 bases between. The CDR3 is made up of 13 amino acids. The CDR3 nucleotides read TGTGCCAGCAGTTTAGCCATACGGAGGGAGCAGTACTTC. This codes for CASSLAIRREQYF.

The genes are TRBV27 and TRBJ1-2; D not certain. CDR1 and CDR2 from the germline V gene are MNHEY and SMNVEV (reference sequence). Trimming removed 5 bases from V and 7 bases from J, with 11 bases in between. The CDR3 runs to 12 residues. CDR3 amino acids: CASSTARSGYTF. For the CDR3, the DNA is TGTGCCAGCAGTACTGCCAGGTCTGGCTACACCTTC.

The CDR3 sequence is CASSPQGVETQYF. Written as DNA, the CDR3 is TGTGCCAGCAGCCCTCAGGGGGTTGAGACCCAGTACTTC. The genes are TRBV12-3 or TRBV12-4 and TRBJ2-5; 7 positions agree with TRBD1. V shed 6 bases, J shed 5 bases, and the junction held 6 bases outside the gene matches. The CDR3 covers 13 residues.

Note on this clone: The identical CDR3 is also encoded by other nucleotide sequences in the sample. The V and J genes are TRBV4-1 and TRBJ2-5, with a tentative D call TRBD2 (5 bases). Germline lookup yields CDR1 MGHRA and CDR2 YSYEKL. V was shortened by 4 bases and J by 5 bases, with 20 bases between the two germline ends. The CDR3 is made up of 16 amino acids. The CDR3 DNA follows: TGCGCCAGCAGCCCCGGACTGACGGGAATCGGTGAGACCCAGTACTTC. Encoded protein: CASSPGLTGIGETQYF.

There are a few counts of this clone. The chain combines TRBV11-1 with TRBJ1-1; D uncertain. Germline V gene data show CDR1 as SGHAT and CDR2 as FQDESV (reference sequence). V was pared by 4 bases and J by 4 bases, with 19 bases between. This CDR3 has 16 amino acids. CDR3 DNA sequence: TGTGCCAGCAGCTCCGATTCGAGGAGTTGGAGCACTGAAGCTTTCTTT. This codes for CASSSDSRSWSTEAFF.

V is TRBV28 and J is TRBJ1-5, with a possible D match to TRBD1 (6 bases). This CDR3 is built from 14 residues. V was clipped by 3 bases and J by 4 bases, with 10 bases between them. Germline V CDR1 and CDR2: MDHEN, SYDVKM. The CDR3 region has the DNA TGTGCCAGCAGTTTTGGCAGGGGAAATCAGCCCCAGCATTTT. Its translation is CASSFGRGNQPQHF.

The rearrangement joins TRBV9 to TRBJ2-5; 9 nucleotides line up with TRBD1. V shed 4 bases, J shed 1 base, and the junction held 8 bases outside the gene matches. This CDR3 is 16 amino acids long. Germline lookup yields CDR1 SGDLS and CDR2 YYNGEE. The CDR3 coding sequence is TGTGCCAGCAGCCCGGCCTGGACAGGGGCCCAAGAGACCCAGTACTTC. Its translation is CASSPAWTGAQETQYF.